This T cell receptor beta chain stems from a study of T cell clonality in common variable immunodeficiency. General study findings and limits: CVID patient heterogeneity limited repertoire-clinical complication correlations. The cause of increased CVID clonality remains unclear without subpopulation sequencing. Compared with healthy controls, CVID subjects showed increased TCRbeta clonality, mostly in about a third.

The ends lost 5 bases at V and 6 bases at J; junction bases unmatched: 6. This CDR3 is 15 amino acids long. Germline V gene sequence: CDR1 MNHEY, CDR2 SMNVEV (reference sequence). This clone was counted at least ten times. Its antigen is currently unknown. The CDR3 end lies 3 residues beyond the end of the read and is filled in from the germline J gene. The table came from immunoSEQ multiplex PCR; TCRdb's copy has only in-frame clones and leaves some out. Observed in the sample are more than 55,000 clones, none of them singletons. Sequenced input: peripheral blood mononuclear cells. The clonotype comes from a person aged 18-70 years in good health. The V call is TRBV27, the J call TRBJ2-2; the match to TRBD2 covers 10 bases. The sequenced part of the CDR3 DNA is TGTGCCAGCAGTCTCCTAGCGGGAGACTCCGGGGAG. Residues: CASSLLAGDSGE. The full CDR3 reads CASSLLAGDSGELFF.